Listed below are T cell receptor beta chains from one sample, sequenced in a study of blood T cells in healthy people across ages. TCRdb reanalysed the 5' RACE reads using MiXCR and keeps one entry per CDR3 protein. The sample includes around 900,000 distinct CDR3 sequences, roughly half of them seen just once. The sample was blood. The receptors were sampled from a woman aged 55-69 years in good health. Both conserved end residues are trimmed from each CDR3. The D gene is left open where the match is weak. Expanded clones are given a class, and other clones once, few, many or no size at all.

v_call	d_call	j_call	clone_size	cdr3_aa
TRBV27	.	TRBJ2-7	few	ASSQLRDSRSYEQY
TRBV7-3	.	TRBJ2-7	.	ASSLRPGWEQY
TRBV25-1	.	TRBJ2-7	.	ASGGFFYEQY
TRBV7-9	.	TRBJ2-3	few	ASSEGNGADTQY
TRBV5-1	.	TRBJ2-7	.	ASSLALGLDEQY
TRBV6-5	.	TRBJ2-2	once	ASSYESLYTGELF
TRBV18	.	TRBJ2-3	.	ASSPREGTDTQY
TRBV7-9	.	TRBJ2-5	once	ASSLGEHWETQY
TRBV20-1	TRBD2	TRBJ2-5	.	SATGLAGGPKQETQY
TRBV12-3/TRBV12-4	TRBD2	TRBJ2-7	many	ASSAGGPYEQY
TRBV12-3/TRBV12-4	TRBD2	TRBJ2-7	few	ASSRLAGSSYEQY
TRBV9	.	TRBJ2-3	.	ASSSLQPEAQS
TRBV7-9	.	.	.	AGSTGETQY
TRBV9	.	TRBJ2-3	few	ASSDAADTQY
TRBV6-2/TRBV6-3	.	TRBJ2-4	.	ASSYLDRYKQY
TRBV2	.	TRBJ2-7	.	ASRSNYEQY